These T cell receptor beta chains were read from a single sample in a study of Graves' ophthalmopathy and Graves' hyperthyroidism. From the multiplex PCR reads, TCRdb called clonotypes with MiXCR, one entry per CDR3 protein. The repertoire has around 1.1 million distinct CDR3 sequences, about 36% of them found once; the top ten carry 11%. The material sequenced was peripheral blood or thyroid tissue (not recorded which). The receptor source for this set is an adult man with Graves' hyperthyroidism. The CDR3 runs from the conserved cysteine through the conserved F or W. D genes are given only for firm matches. The size of a clone is reported for some rows only, either as once, few or many, or as a class for expanded clones.

V gene: TRBV12-3/TRBV12-4; clone size: many; J gene: TRBJ1-1; D gene: .; CDR3 DNA: TGTGCCAGCAGTCCAAACAGGAACACTGAAGCTTTCTTT; CDR3 protein: CASSPNRNTEAFF
V gene: TRBV20-1; clone size: many; J gene: TRBJ1-3; D gene: .; CDR3 DNA: TGCAGTGCTAATGTTGTAAACACCATATATTTT; CDR3 protein: CSANVVNTIYF
V gene: TRBV10-2; clone size: few; J gene: TRBJ2-7; D gene: TRBD2; CDR3 DNA: TGCGCCAGCAGTGCCGGACTAGCGGGAAATCGAGGTGAGCAGTACTTC; CDR3 protein: CASSAGLAGNRGEQYF
V gene: TRBV25-1; clone size: .; J gene: TRBJ2-5; D gene: TRBD2; CDR3 DNA: TGTGCCAGCAGCTCCGGGGGGGAGCAAGAGACCCAGTACTTC; CDR3 protein: CASSSGGEQETQYF
V gene: TRBV29-1; clone size: .; J gene: TRBJ1-1; D gene: .; CDR3 DNA: TGCAGCGTTATGGGTCTTCAGGGGCCGCTGAACACTGAAGCTTTCTTT; CDR3 protein: CSVMGLQGPLNTEAFF
V gene: TRBV20-1; clone size: .; J gene: TRBJ2-5; D gene: .; CDR3 DNA: TGCAGTGCTAGGGGGGCGCGAGAGACCCAGTACTTC; CDR3 protein: CSARGARETQYF
V gene: TRBV6-5; clone size: few; J gene: TRBJ1-5; D gene: .; CDR3 DNA: TGTGCCAGCAGTTACACGGGGCCCTGGGGTCAGCCCCAGCATTTT; CDR3 protein: CASSYTGPWGQPQHF
V gene: TRBV7-9; clone size: many; J gene: TRBJ2-7; D gene: .; CDR3 DNA: TGTGCCAGCAGTCAACCGGGGCTTACCTACGAGCAGTACTTC; CDR3 protein: CASSQPGLTYEQYF
V gene: TRBV25-1; clone size: .; J gene: TRBJ1-4; D gene: .; CDR3 DNA: TGTGCCAGCAGCCCATGGGGGGCTGGGGAAAAACTGTTTTTT; CDR3 protein: CASSPWGAGEKLFF
V gene: TRBV6-1; clone size: .; J gene: TRBJ2-5; D gene: .; CDR3 DNA: TGTGCCAGCAGCTCCGGGCAAGGGAACCCAGAGACCCAGTACTTC; CDR3 protein: CASSSGQGNPETQYF
V gene: TRBV20-1; clone size: many; J gene: TRBJ1-2; D gene: TRBD1; CDR3 DNA: TGCAGTGCTAGAGACATCGCGGGACAGCACTATGGCTACACCTTC; CDR3 protein: CSARDIAGQHYGYTF
V gene: TRBV7-9; clone size: many; J gene: TRBJ2-5; D gene: .; CDR3 DNA: TGTGCCAGCAGCTTAGGTACTTGGAAGACCCAGTACTTC; CDR3 protein: CASSLGTWKTQYF
V gene: TRBV24-1; clone size: many; J gene: TRBJ1-4; D gene: .; CDR3 DNA: TGTGCCACCAGTGATCTACCGACAGTGAATAATGAAAAACTGTTTTTT; CDR3 protein: CATSDLPTVNNEKLFF
V gene: TRBV6-5; clone size: .; J gene: TRBJ2-5; D gene: TRBD1; CDR3 DNA: TGTGCCATCAGTGCCGGACAGGGCTTAGGGACCCAGTACTTC; CDR3 protein: CAISAGQGLGTQYF
V gene: TRBV7-9; clone size: .; J gene: TRBJ2-1; D gene: .; CDR3 DNA: TGTGCCAGCAGCCAAGAGCGGAATGAGCAGTTCTTC; CDR3 protein: CASSQERNEQFF
V gene: TRBV11-2; clone size: .; J gene: TRBJ1-2; D gene: .; CDR3 DNA: TGTGCCAGCAGCCCCGGACAGCGTATCCGAGGCTACACCTTC; CDR3 protein: CASSPGQRIRGYTF
V gene: TRBV4-1; clone size: many; J gene: TRBJ2-7; D gene: .; CDR3 DNA: TGCGCCAGCAGCCAAGGACGGTCCACCTACGAGCAGTACTTC; CDR3 protein: CASSQGRSTYEQYF
V gene: TRBV7-9; clone size: many; J gene: TRBJ2-5; D gene: .; CDR3 DNA: TGTGCCAGCAGCTCCCGGCGGACAAAGTACCAAGAGACCCAGTACTTC; CDR3 protein: CASSSRRTKYQETQYF
V gene: TRBV20-1; clone size: .; J gene: TRBJ1-2; D gene: TRBD1; CDR3 DNA: TGCAGTGCTCGTTCGGGACAGGGGGCGATGGGCTACACCTTC; CDR3 protein: CSARSGQGAMGYTF
V gene: TRBV7-3; clone size: many; J gene: TRBJ1-1; D gene: .; CDR3 DNA: TGTGCCAGCAGCTTCGACGGTACGAACACTGAAGCTTTCTTT; CDR3 protein: CASSFDGTNTEAFF
V gene: TRBV10-1; clone size: .; J gene: TRBJ2-5; D gene: .; CDR3 DNA: TGCGCCAGCAGTGAGTCAGTGGCCGAAGAGACCCAGTACTTC; CDR3 protein: CASSESVAEETQYF
V gene: TRBV7-9; clone size: .; J gene: TRBJ2-7; D gene: TRBD1; CDR3 DNA: TGTGCCAGCAGTTTAATGGGACAGGGTGATGAGCAGTACTTC; CDR3 protein: CASSLMGQGDEQYF
V gene: TRBV29-1; clone size: many; J gene: TRBJ2-2; D gene: .; CDR3 DNA: TGCAGCGTCCGAGTAGCAGGGTTGTACACCGGGGAGCTGTTTTTT; CDR3 protein: CSVRVAGLYTGELFF
V gene: TRBV20-1; clone size: many; J gene: TRBJ2-5; D gene: TRBD1; CDR3 DNA: TGCAGTGCTAGAGATCCGGGACAGGAGGTGACCCAGTACTTC; CDR3 protein: CSARDPGQEVTQYF
V gene: TRBV19; clone size: once; J gene: TRBJ1-5; D gene: TRBD1; CDR3 DNA: TGTGCCAGTAGTAGATCAGGGGGCGATCAGCCCCAGCATTTT; CDR3 protein: CASSRSGGDQPQHF
V gene: TRBV2; clone size: .; J gene: TRBJ1-1; D gene: .; CDR3 DNA: TGTGCCAGCTCAAGGACTGGGGTTATTGAAGCTTTCTTT; CDR3 protein: CASSRTGVIEAFF
V gene: TRBV29-1; clone size: .; J gene: TRBJ1-4; D gene: TRBD1; CDR3 DNA: TGCAGCGTGAAACCGGGACAGGGAGGACAGGAAAAACTGTTTTTT; CDR3 protein: CSVKPGQGGQEKLFF
V gene: TRBV5-4; clone size: many; J gene: TRBJ1-2; D gene: .; CDR3 DNA: TGTGCCAGCAGCTTGGCCCCAGGGAAGGGCTATGGCTACACCTTC; CDR3 protein: CASSLAPGKGYGYTF
V gene: TRBV19; clone size: .; J gene: TRBJ1-5; D gene: .; CDR3 DNA: TGTGCCAGTAGTAACCCACAGGGACCCGGCAATCAGCCCCAGCATTTT; CDR3 protein: CASSNPQGPGNQPQHF
V gene: TRBV14; clone size: .; J gene: TRBJ2-5; D gene: .; CDR3 DNA: TGTGCCAGCAGCCCAGGGACAATCCAAACCCAGTACTTC; CDR3 protein: CASSPGTIQTQYF
V gene: TRBV11-2; clone size: few; J gene: TRBJ2-2; D gene: .; CDR3 DNA: TGTGCCAGCAGCTTTAAACAGGATCCTCAACATACCACCGGGGAGCTGTTTTTT; CDR3 protein: CASSFKQDPQHTTGELFF